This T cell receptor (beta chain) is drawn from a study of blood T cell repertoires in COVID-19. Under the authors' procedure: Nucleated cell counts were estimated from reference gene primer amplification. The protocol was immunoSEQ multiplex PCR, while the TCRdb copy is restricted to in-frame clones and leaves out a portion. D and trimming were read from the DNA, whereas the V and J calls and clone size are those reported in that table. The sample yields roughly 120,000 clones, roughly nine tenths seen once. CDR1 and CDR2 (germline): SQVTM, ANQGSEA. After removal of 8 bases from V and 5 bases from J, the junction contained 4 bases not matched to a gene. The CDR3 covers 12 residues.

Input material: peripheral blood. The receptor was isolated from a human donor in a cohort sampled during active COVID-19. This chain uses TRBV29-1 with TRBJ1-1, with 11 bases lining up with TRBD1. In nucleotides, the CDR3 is TGCAGCTTGGGACAGGGGGGAACTGAAGCTTTCTTT. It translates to CSLGQGGTEAFF.